This T cell receptor (beta chain) was sequenced during a study of T-cell memory formation after mild COVID-19. The CDR3 covers 13 residues. Germline CDR1 reads SGHTA; CDR2 reads FQGTGA. With regard to this clonotype: Its cognate antigen is unknown. Mismatch with germline at one junction end may stem from a read error.

Researchers used 5'RACE with constant-segment primers to make TCR alpha and TCR beta cDNA libraries that carry sample barcodes and UMIs. TCRdb redid the calling of the 5' RACE reads with MiXCR, one entry per CDR3 protein. The sample contains around 440,000 distinct CDR3 sequences, around a sixth of which appear only once. Findings and caveats of the study: Contracting clones from day 15 to 85 had balanced CD4/CD8; later expanders favoured CD4+. SARS-CoV-2 specificity of second-wave clones peaking day 37 was unconfirmed.

Sequences were obtained from PBMCs or a T cell subset sorted from them (not recorded which). The receptor was derived from an adult woman who had mild COVID-19 (a few samples of this study predate the infection). Cell type and time point are not known. V usage is TRBV7-3 and J usage is TRBJ1-1; D uncertain. The CDR3 loop reads CASSLTIQNEAFF. The CDR3 bases are TGTGCCAGCAGCCTAACAATACAGAATGAAGCTTTCTTT.